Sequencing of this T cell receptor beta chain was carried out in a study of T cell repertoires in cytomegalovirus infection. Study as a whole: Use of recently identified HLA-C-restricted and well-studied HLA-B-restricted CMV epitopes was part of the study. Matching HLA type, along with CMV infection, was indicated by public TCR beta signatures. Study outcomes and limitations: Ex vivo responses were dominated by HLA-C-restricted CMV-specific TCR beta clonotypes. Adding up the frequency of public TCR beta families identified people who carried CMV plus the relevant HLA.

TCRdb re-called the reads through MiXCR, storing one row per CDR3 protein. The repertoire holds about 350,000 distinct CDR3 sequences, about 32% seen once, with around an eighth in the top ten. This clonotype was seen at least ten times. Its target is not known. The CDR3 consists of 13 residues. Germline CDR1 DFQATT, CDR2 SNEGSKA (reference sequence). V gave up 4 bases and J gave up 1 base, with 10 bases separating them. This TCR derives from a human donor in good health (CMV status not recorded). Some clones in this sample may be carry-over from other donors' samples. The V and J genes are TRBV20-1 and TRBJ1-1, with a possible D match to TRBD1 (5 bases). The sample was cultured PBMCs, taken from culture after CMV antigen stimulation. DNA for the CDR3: TGCAGTGCTAACCGGGGGGAGAACACTGAAGCTTTCTTT. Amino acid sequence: CSANRGENTEAFF.